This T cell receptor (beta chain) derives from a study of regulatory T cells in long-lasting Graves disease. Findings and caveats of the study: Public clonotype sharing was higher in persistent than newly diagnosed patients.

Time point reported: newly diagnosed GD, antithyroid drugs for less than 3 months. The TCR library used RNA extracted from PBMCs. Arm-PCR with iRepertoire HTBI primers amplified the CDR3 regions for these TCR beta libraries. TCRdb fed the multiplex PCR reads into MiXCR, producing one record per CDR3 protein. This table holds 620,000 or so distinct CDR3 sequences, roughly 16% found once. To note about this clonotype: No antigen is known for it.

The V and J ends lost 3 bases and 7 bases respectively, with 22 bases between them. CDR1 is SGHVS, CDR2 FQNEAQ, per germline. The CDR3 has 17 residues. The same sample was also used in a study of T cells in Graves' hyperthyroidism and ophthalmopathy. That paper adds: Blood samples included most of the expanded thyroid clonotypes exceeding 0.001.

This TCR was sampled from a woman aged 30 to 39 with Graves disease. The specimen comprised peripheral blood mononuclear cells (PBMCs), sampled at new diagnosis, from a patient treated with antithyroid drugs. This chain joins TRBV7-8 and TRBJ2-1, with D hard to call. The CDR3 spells CASSLRSREETLNEQFF. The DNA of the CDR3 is TGTGCCAGCAGCTTGAGGAGTAGGGAAGAGACGTTAAATGAGCAGTTCTTC.